Listed here are 15 T cell receptor beta chains from one sample, sequenced in a study of blood T cell repertoires in COVID-19 (dated by TCRdb to the early 2020s). The receptor library was made with the immunoSEQ multiplex PCR assay. TCRdb took over this immuneACCESS table, retaining in-frame rearrangements with V and J assigned. Such tables are incomplete; in checked studies, under half of the missing clones stem from an unresolved V gene, and the remainder is unexplained. The sample table shows about 320,000 clones, and 85% are seen once. Of the sample, under 2% falls within the top ten clones. Source material: PBMCs or T cells enriched from blood (not recorded which). The source is a woman in her twenties or thirties who had been exposed to COVID-19.

The rearrangement links TRBV7-8 to TRBJ2-1; 12 nucleotides line up with TRBD2. Germline assignment: CDR1 SGHVS and CDR2 FQNEAQ. J gave up 5 bases and V 3 bases, and 5 bases lay outside the gene matches. The CDR3 extends over 16 amino acids. The CDR3 DNA follows: TGTGCCAGCAGCTTCATCGGGACTAGCGGGCACAATGAGCAGTTCTTC. The encoded protein is CASSFIGTSGHNEQFF.

The chain joins TRBV27 to TRBJ2-7; D possibly corresponds to TRBD2 (6 bases). The germline V gene encodes CDR1 MNHEY and CDR2 SMNVEV (reference sequence). CDR3 length: 16 residues. Deletions cut 8 bases from V and 3 bases from J, with 23 bases between. This chain's CDR3 is CASRWADGGDSYEQYF. In DNA, the CDR3 is TGTGCCAGCCGGTGGGCAGACGGGGGAGATAGCTACGAGCAGTACTTC.

The chain couples TRBV5-6 to TRBJ2-7; 7 nucleotides line up with TRBD1. CDR1 and CDR2 (germline): SGHDT, YYEEEE. J was trimmed by 7 bases and V by 3 bases; bases with no gene match: 7. This CDR3 region has 13 residues. Written as DNA, the CDR3 is TGTGCCAGCAGCTCGACAGGGTTAAGGGAGCAGTACTTC. Amino acid sequence: CASSSTGLREQYF. The full variable domain, completed using reference TRBV5-6 and TRBJ2-7, is DAGVTQSPTHLIKTRGQQVTLRCSPKSGHDTVSWYQQALGQGPQFIFQYYEEEERQRGNFPDRFSGHQFPNYSSELNVNALLLGDSALYLCASSSTGLREQYFGPGTRLTVT.

This clone was seen a handful of times. This sequence joins TRBV5-5 and TRBJ1-4; the D gene is possibly TRBD1 (6 bases). V was trimmed by 0 bases and J by 5 bases, leaving 8 bases between them. CDR3 length: 14 amino acids. Per the germline V gene, CDR1 is SGHKS and CDR2 is YYEKEE (reference sequence). CDR3 DNA: TGTGCCAGCAGCTTGGACCAGGGGAATGAAAAACTGTTTTTT. Protein: CASSLDQGNEKLFF.

This chain links TRBV28 with TRBJ2-1; D gene uncertain. Trimming removed 5 bases from V and 1 base from J, with 15 bases in between. Germline assignment: CDR1 MDHEN and CDR2 SYDVKM. This CDR3 contains 16 residues. CDR3 amino acids: CASSHKRQRSYNEQFF. The CDR3 nucleotides read TGTGCCAGCAGTCACAAGCGTCAGAGATCCTACAATGAGCAGTTCTTC.

This chain joins TRBV12-5 and TRBJ2-2; possibly TRBD1 for D (5 bases). CDR3 length: 14 residues. The V gene's germline CDR1 is LGHNT and CDR2 FRNRAP. Trimming took off 1 base at V and 7 bases at J, with 10 bases between the two ends. The CDR3 nucleotides read TGTGCTAGTGGTTTGGGGGCGCAGGGCGGGGAGCTGTTTTTT. Translation gives CASGLGAQGGELFF. The full variable domain, rest sourced from reference TRBV12-5 and TRBJ2-2, is DARVTQTPRHKVTEMGQEVTMRCQPILGHNTVFWYRQTMMQGLELLAYFRNRAPLDDSGMPKDRFSAEMPDATLATLKIQPSEPRDSAVYFCASGLGAQGGELFFGEGSRLTVL.

The V gene is TRBV14, the J gene TRBJ1-2; 9 bases align to TRBD1. V lost 4 bases and J lost 7; bases outside the gene matches: 13. Looked up from germline, CDR1 is SGHDN and CDR2 is FVKESK. This CDR3 contains 16 residues. The CDR3 reads CASSLRVGQGISGYTF. The CDR3 DNA follows: TGTGCCAGCAGCCTCCGAGTCGGACAGGGGATCTCTGGCTACACCTTC.

The chain carries TRBV27 and TRBJ1-3; weak D call: TRBD1 (6 bases). The germline CDR1 and CDR2 sequences are MNHEY and SMNVEV (reference sequence). Trimming stripped 2 bases from V and 4 bases from J, with 12 bases between. CDR3 size: 15 residues. In DNA form, the CDR3 reads TGTGCCAGCAGTTTAGGGGGGGCTAAGGGAAACACCATATATTTT. Amino acid sequence: CASSLGGAKGNTIYF.

The chain joins TRBV3-1 (or the pseudogene TRBV3-2) to TRBJ2-3; 9 nucleotides agree with TRBD2. This CDR3 is 16 amino acids long. V was clipped by 3 bases and J by 3 bases; unmatched bases: 7. Germline lookup yields CDR1 LGHDT and CDR2 YNNKEL (reference sequence). The CDR3 DNA sequence: TGTGCCAGCAGCCATCTGGCGGGAGGGCCAACAGATACGCAGTATTTT. Protein sequence: CASSHLAGGPTDTQYF.

V and J are TRBV6-5 and TRBJ1-2; 7 positions agree with TRBD1. Germline V gives CDR1 MNHEY, CDR2 SVGAGI. The CDR3 consists of 14 residues. Losses at the gene ends were 6 bases for V and 2 bases for J; bases not matched to a gene: 6. CDR3 nucleotides: TGTGCCAGCAGACGGGACAGCTACAACTATGGCTACACCTTC. This gives the protein CASRRDSYNYGYTF.

The chain is built from TRBV7-8 and TRBJ2-7; 9 positions agree with TRBD1. The CDR3 sequence is 15 residues long. Unmatched junction bases numbered 8, after V lost 3 bases and J lost 5 bases. Per the germline V gene, CDR1 is SGHVS and CDR2 is FQNEAQ. The CDR3 nucleotides read TGTGCCAGCAGCTTCGGGGACAGGGAGAAACACGAGCAGTACTTC. This translates into CASSFGDREKHEQYF.

This clone was picked up one time. The rearrangement links TRBV28 to TRBJ1-5; D is uncertain. Germline V lookup: CDR1 MDHEN, CDR2 SYDVKM. V was trimmed by 3 bases and J by 6 bases, leaving 6 bases between them. The CDR3 has 12 amino acids. The CDR3 loop is CASSLLRQPQHF. The CDR3 region has the DNA TGTGCCAGCAGTTTGTTGCGTCAGCCCCAGCATTTT.

The rearrangement links TRBV14 to TRBJ2-2, with D possibly being TRBD2 (6 bases). The V gene lost 1 base and the J gene lost 6 bases, with 18 bases spanning the gap. The germline V gene has CDR1 SGHDN and CDR2 FVKESK. This CDR3 contains 17 residues. CDR3 sequence (DNA): TGTGCCAGCAGCCAAGGACGACGGGGGACGTCCGCCGGGGAGCTGTTTTTT. It is translated as CASSQGRRGTSAGELFF. Filled out from reference TRBV14 and TRBJ2-2, the complete variable domain reads EAGVTQFPSHSVIEKGQTVTLRCDPISGHDNLYWYRRVMGKEIKFLLHFVKESKQDESGMPNNRFLAERTGGTYSTLKVQPAELEDSGVYFCASSQGRRGTSAGELFFGEGSRLTVL.

This chain links TRBV5-4 with TRBJ2-1; D is possibly TRBD2 (6 bases). The CDR3 extends over 16 amino acids. CDR1 is SGHNT, CDR2 YYREEE, per germline (reference sequence). V was pared by 4 bases and J by 0 bases, with 14 bases between. The CDR3, as DNA: TGTGCCAGCAGCCGACCTAGCGAGAGCTCCTACAATGAGCAGTTCTTC. Translated: CASSRPSESSYNEQFF.

This clone was counted only a few times. The gene calls are TRBV3-1 (or the pseudogene TRBV3-2) and TRBJ2-1; 10 bases map to TRBD2. V shed 1 base and J 10 bases; nucleotides not matched to a gene: 7. CDR1 LGHDT and CDR2 YNNKEL come from the germline V gene (reference sequence). CDR3 length: 15 amino acids. The CDR3 sequence: CASSQGVAGGLEQFF. The CDR3 nucleotides read TGTGCCAGCAGCCAAGGGGTAGCGGGAGGTTTAGAGCAGTTCTTC.